This T cell receptor beta chain is drawn from a study of neurological immune-mediated disorders (dated by TCRdb to about 2019). Describing the broader study: Among the approximately 34 multiple sclerosis patients, relapsing-remitting MS was present in around 30 and secondary progressive MS was present in 3. Peripheral blood TCR-beta repertoires from patients with HTLV-I-associated myelopathy (HAM/TSP), patients with multiple sclerosis, and healthy controls were compared in the study using UMI-based sequencing. The roughly 99 TCR-beta libraries covered PBMC samples along with longitudinal samples, technical triplicates, and paired sorted CD4+ and CD8+ T-cell subsets. The cohort was made up of about 65 subjects, consisting of some 14 HAM/TSP patients, 34 multiple sclerosis patients and 20 healthy controls.

For the unsorted PBMC libraries, 2 million PBMCs were stored in RNAlater at -80 degrees C until RNA extraction and were used to generate the libraries. The multiple sclerosis patients were enrolled in a US clinical protocol that used magnetic resonance imaging to evaluate disease progression. Peripheral blood was subjected to Ficoll-Hypaque density gradient centrifugation to isolate PBMCs, which were then cryopreserved in liquid nitrogen. This clonotype was seen at least ten times. Its antigen is currently not known. Qualities for individual bases were not recorded, and no much larger clone is one base off. cDNA was synthesized by template-switch 5'RACE using a primer with a 10-nucleotide random unique molecular identifier that tagged each TCR transcript. Every sequencing run yielded over 160 million TCR-beta sequences covering 15-18 subjects. The RNeasy kit was used to extract total RNA. Using the KAPA Real-time Library Amplification kit, TCR-beta VDJ regions were amplified with primers for the TCR constant region and the 5'RACE anchor. Sample indexes and Illumina adaptors were added in a first PCR, and a second PCR then increased library yield. The roughly 650 bp TCR product was size-selected on a 2% E-gel SizeSelection system after Ampure bead purification. Before pooling, library quality was checked on a Bioanalyzer, concentration was measured with Qubit, and libraries were quantified with the Kapa Library Quantification kit. Paired-end 2 x 150 bp sequencing of the libraries was performed on an Illumina HiSeq 2500. To increase sequence diversity, about 24-32% phiX was spiked into each library pool. The authors processed their data as follows. Quality-filtered reads were processed with the UMI-based MiGEC pipeline, and over 85% of raw TCR sequences were removed by the MiGEC pipeline during error correction. VDJ genes were aligned to IMGT germline references, and each clonotype was defined by a unique CDR3 amino acid sequence together with V-J genes. VDJtools evaluated clonal expansion, Shannon diversity and CDR3 relatedness (CalcPairwiseDistances, ClusterSamples); CLCbio workbench built phylogenetic trees. Clones with at least 8 unique UMIs were defined as expanded, with this threshold being based on coefficient-of-variation modelling across technical triplicates. TCRdb reanalyzed the raw reads on its own, using fastp at Q25 for trimming and MiXCR for clone calling, and kept in-frame beta chains. Each CDR3 protein appears once, grouped with its most common genes and DNA. TCRdb, not the original authors, processed these V and J calls. Here the sample has tens of thousands of distinct CDR3 sequences; 3.4% occur a single time. The top ten constitute roughly 3.7% of the sample.

The paper as a whole reports these results and caveats: Phylogenetic analysis grouped repertoires from 18 of 34 MS patients into a cluster of related CDR3 sequences, suggesting a possible repertoire-level signature. TCR clonal expansion was highest in HAM/TSP patients and lowest in MS patients, with MS patients falling below even healthy controls. Across subjects, expanded clones never shared an identical CDR3 amino acid sequence, which suggests that the TCR-beta repertoires in every group were private. The MS cluster was not associated with any clinical or MRI features, and the authors stated that larger cohorts are needed.

The specimen sequenced was PBMCs. The receptor's source is a man aged 35 to 55 with multiple sclerosis.

The bases read TGTGCCAGCAGCTTGACTACAGGGGGCGCATACGATGGCTACACCTTC. It translates as CASSLTTGGAYDGYTF. The chain is assembled from TRBV5-6 and TRBJ1-2; TRBD1 matches 9 bases in the middle. Via the germline V gene, CDR1 is SGHDT and CDR2 YYEEEE. After removal of 1 base from V and 6 bases from J, the junction retains 10 bases not matched to a gene. From the cysteine through the phenylalanine, the CDR3 covers 16 amino acids. Of all the DNA, just the CDR3 is kept, 48 bases in frame from base 1.